Listed below are T cell receptor beta chains from one sample, sequenced in a study of OX40 agonist ivuxolimab in advanced cancers. The protocol was immunoSEQ multiplex PCR, while the TCRdb copy is restricted to in-frame clones and leaves out a portion. Of tens of thousands of clones detected, about four fifths appear once; the ten largest clones hold 45% to 60%. Sequenced here: CD4+ or CD8+ T cells sorted from blood, sampled in a trial of the OX40 agonist ivuxolimab. The source of these receptors is an adult with an advanced solid tumor such as melanoma, head and neck, liver or kidney cancer. The CDR3 runs from the conserved cysteine through the conserved F or W. Each record gives: CDR3 DNA, CDR3 protein, D gene, V gene, clone size, CDR3 length, J gene. D genes are given only for firm matches. Rows may omit the clone size; those that give it use once, few, many or a size class.

CDR3nt: TGCAGAGGTGGGGATACGCAGTATTTT
CDR3aa: CRGGDTQYF
d_gene: NA
v_gene: TRBV20-1
abundance: NA
len: 9
j_gene: TRBJ2-3

CDR3nt: TGTGCCAGCAGAGACTATTCCGGGACAGGGGGTCCAGATACGCAGTATTTT
CDR3aa: CASRDYSGTGGPDTQYF
d_gene: TRBD1
v_gene: TRBV7-6
abundance: once
len: 17
j_gene: TRBJ2-3

CDR3nt: TGTGCCAGCAGGAGTACAGGGGGCACTGAAGCTTTCTTT
CDR3aa: CASRSTGGTEAFF
d_gene: TRBD1
v_gene: TRBV2
abundance: NA
len: 13
j_gene: TRBJ1-1

CDR3nt: TGCGCCAGCAGCTTGGACGGGTACGAGCAGTACTTC
CDR3aa: CASSLDGYEQYF
d_gene: NA
v_gene: TRBV5-1
abundance: NA
len: 12
j_gene: TRBJ2-7

CDR3nt: TGCAGCGTTGACTTGGGGGCCTCTGGAAACACCATATATTTT
CDR3aa: CSVDLGASGNTIYF
d_gene: NA
v_gene: TRBV29-1
abundance: NA
len: 14
j_gene: TRBJ1-3

CDR3nt: TGTGCCAGCAGCTTAGGCCAGGGGGCTTGGGAGACCCAGTACTTC
CDR3aa: CASSLGQGAWETQYF
d_gene: TRBD1
v_gene: TRBV7-3
abundance: once
len: 15
j_gene: TRBJ2-5

CDR3nt: TGTGCCAGCAGCTTAGCGCATGTGGGGGATACTGAAGCTTTCTTT
CDR3aa: CASSLAHVGDTEAFF
d_gene: NA
v_gene: TRBV7-9
abundance: NA
len: 15
j_gene: TRBJ1-1

CDR3nt: TGTGCCAGCAGAGCTTACCGTAGCAATCAGCCCCAGCATTTT
CDR3aa: CASRAYRSNQPQHF
d_gene: NA
v_gene: TRBV6-6
abundance: NA
len: 14
j_gene: TRBJ1-5

CDR3nt: TGCAGCGTAAGGGTGGGGGATAGCTCCTACAATGAGCAGTTCTTC
CDR3aa: CSVRVGDSSYNEQFF
d_gene: NA
v_gene: TRBV29-1
abundance: NA
len: 15
j_gene: TRBJ2-1

CDR3nt: TGTGCCATCAGTCCCGAGCGGAGCTCCTACAATGAGCAGTTCTTC
CDR3aa: CAISPERSSYNEQFF
d_gene: NA
v_gene: TRBV10-3
abundance: NA
len: 15
j_gene: TRBJ2-1

CDR3nt: TGTGCCAGCAGCTTAGGTGTCAGGGAGGTCACTGAAGCTTTCTTT
CDR3aa: CASSLGVREVTEAFF
d_gene: NA
v_gene: TRBV7-9
abundance: NA
len: 15
j_gene: TRBJ1-1

CDR3nt: TGTGCCAGCAGTTACGGAGGGGCCGGGGGCGGCTACACCTTC
CDR3aa: CASSYGGAGGGYTF
d_gene: NA
v_gene: TRBV6-6
abundance: NA
len: 14
j_gene: TRBJ1-2

CDR3nt: TGTGCCAGCAGCCTCACCGGGCGGGCCGAGCAGTACTTC
CDR3aa: CASSLTGRAEQYF
d_gene: NA
v_gene: TRBV14
abundance: NA
len: 13
j_gene: TRBJ2-7

CDR3nt: TGTGCCAGCAGCTTTAATTCGGGACAGGGTAAAGCCGGGGAGCTGTTTTTT
CDR3aa: CASSFNSGQGKAGELFF
d_gene: TRBD1
v_gene: TRBV7-3
abundance: NA
len: 17
j_gene: TRBJ2-2

CDR3nt: TGTGCCAGCAGCCCACGGGACAGGGGGCGATACGAGCAGTACTTC
CDR3aa: CASSPRDRGRYEQYF
d_gene: TRBD1
v_gene: TRBV7-9
abundance: NA
len: 15
j_gene: TRBJ2-7

CDR3nt: TGTGCCTGGAAGGACACTGCTAACTATGGCTACACCTTC
CDR3aa: CAWKDTANYGYTF
d_gene: NA
v_gene: TRBV30
abundance: NA
len: 13
j_gene: TRBJ1-2

CDR3nt: TGTGCCAGCAGCCACGACAGGGGGACCTACGAGCAGTACTTC
CDR3aa: CASSHDRGTYEQYF
d_gene: TRBD1
v_gene: TRBV28
abundance: NA
len: 14
j_gene: TRBJ2-7

CDR3nt: TGTGCCAGCAGCCAAGTATCCAGATACCGCGGCTACGAGCAGTACTTC
CDR3aa: CASSQVSRYRGYEQYF
d_gene: NA
v_gene: TRBV14
abundance: NA
len: 16
j_gene: TRBJ2-7

CDR3nt: TGTGCCAGCAGTACACCACCAGGAGCCGGGGAGCTGTTTTTT
CDR3aa: CASSTPPGAGELFF
d_gene: NA
v_gene: TRBV6-5
abundance: NA
len: 14
j_gene: TRBJ2-2

CDR3nt: TGTGCCAGCAGTTATAGCCCCCCAGGGGGCCTGGACACCATATATTTT
CDR3aa: CASSYSPPGGLDTIYF
d_gene: TRBD1
v_gene: TRBV6-5
abundance: NA
len: 16
j_gene: TRBJ1-3

CDR3nt: TGTGCCAGCAGCGCTTCCGGGACCCCAAAGTCACCCCTCCACTTT
CDR3aa: CASSASGTPKSPLHF
d_gene: NA
v_gene: TRBV9
abundance: NA
len: 15
j_gene: TRBJ1-6

CDR3nt: TGCAGCGTTTGTCTAAGCTCCGTCTACAATGAGCAGTTCTTC
CDR3aa: CSVCLSSVYNEQFF
d_gene: NA
v_gene: TRBV29-1
abundance: NA
len: 14
j_gene: TRBJ2-1

CDR3nt: TGTGCCAGCAGTTTAAGCGGGGGAGGTGGTCCCCAGCATTTT
CDR3aa: CASSLSGGGGPQHF
d_gene: NA
v_gene: TRBV27
abundance: few
len: 14
j_gene: TRBJ1-5

CDR3nt: TGTGCCAGCAGCCAACTAGCGCCGTACGAGCAGTACTTC
CDR3aa: CASSQLAPYEQYF
d_gene: TRBD2
v_gene: TRBV7-2
abundance: NA
len: 13
j_gene: TRBJ2-7

CDR3nt: TGCGCCAGCAGCCAAGAGGGACCGTTCGGCCCCAAAAACATTCAGTACTTC
CDR3aa: CASSQEGPFGPKNIQYF
d_gene: NA
v_gene: TRBV4-1
abundance: NA
len: 17
j_gene: TRBJ2-4

CDR3nt: TGTGCCAGTAGTATGGGGCAGCTTATGAACACTGAAGCTTTCTTT
CDR3aa: CASSMGQLMNTEAFF
d_gene: NA
v_gene: TRBV19
abundance: NA
len: 15
j_gene: TRBJ1-1

CDR3nt: TGTGCCAGCAGTGAAGATGACAGGTTCCACGAGCAGTACTTC
CDR3aa: CASSEDDRFHEQYF
d_gene: NA
v_gene: TRBV6-1
abundance: NA
len: 14
j_gene: TRBJ2-7

CDR3nt: TGTGCCAGCACCTCGACCCAGGGCCCTAATGAAAAACTGTTTTTT
CDR3aa: CASTSTQGPNEKLFF
d_gene: NA
v_gene: TRBV21-1
abundance: NA
len: 15
j_gene: TRBJ1-4

CDR3nt: TGTGCCAGCAGGCTAGGACAGGGATATGGCGGGGAGCTGTTTTTT
CDR3aa: CASRLGQGYGGELFF
d_gene: TRBD1
v_gene: TRBV6-5
abundance: few
len: 15
j_gene: TRBJ2-2

CDR3nt: TGTGCCAGTAGTATAGATCCCGCCAGGGGGCGAACCGGGGAGCTGTTTTTT
CDR3aa: CASSIDPARGRTGELFF
d_gene: TRBD1
v_gene: TRBV19
abundance: NA
len: 17
j_gene: TRBJ2-2

CDR3nt: TGTGCCAGTAGTCCCTTGGGCATCTACGAGCAGTACTTC
CDR3aa: CASSPLGIYEQYF
d_gene: NA
v_gene: TRBV19
abundance: NA
len: 13
j_gene: TRBJ2-7

CDR3nt: TGTGCCAGCAGAAAAGTCAGGGGGCCCTCGGGGCAGTACTTC
CDR3aa: CASRKVRGPSGQYF
d_gene: NA
v_gene: TRBV21-1
abundance: once
len: 14
j_gene: TRBJ2-7

CDR3nt: TGCGCCAGCAGCCACGCGCCGAGGGGCGGTACCCCTGGGGCCAACGTCCTGACTTTC
CDR3aa: CASSHAPRGGTPGANVLTF
d_gene: NA
v_gene: TRBV4-1
abundance: NA
len: 19
j_gene: TRBJ2-6

CDR3nt: TGCGCCAGCAGCTTGGACGTCAGGGCTACTGAAGCTTTCTTT
CDR3aa: CASSLDVRATEAFF
d_gene: NA
v_gene: TRBV5-1
abundance: NA
len: 14
j_gene: TRBJ1-1

CDR3nt: TGTGCCAGCGCGGCCCCGGGACAGGGGTACAATGAGCAGTTCTTC
CDR3aa: CASAAPGQGYNEQFF
d_gene: TRBD1
v_gene: TRBV2
abundance: NA
len: 15
j_gene: TRBJ2-1

CDR3nt: TGTGCCAGCATTAAGGAGAACACTGAAGCTTTCTTT
CDR3aa: CASIKENTEAFF
d_gene: NA
v_gene: TRBV6-6
abundance: NA
len: 12
j_gene: TRBJ1-1

CDR3nt: TGTGCCAGCAGTTTCGTCAGTACCTACAATGAGCAGTTCTTC
CDR3aa: CASSFVSTYNEQFF
d_gene: NA
v_gene: TRBV28
abundance: NA
len: 14
j_gene: TRBJ2-1

CDR3nt: TGTGCCAGCAGTTACTTAGGCTCTGGAAACACCATATATTTT
CDR3aa: CASSYLGSGNTIYF
d_gene: NA
v_gene: TRBV6-6
abundance: NA
len: 14
j_gene: TRBJ1-3

CDR3nt: TGTGCCTGGGACCCGGGGACAGGGAGAGCCGGGGAGCTGTTTTTT
CDR3aa: CAWDPGTGRAGELFF
d_gene: TRBD1
v_gene: TRBV30
abundance: NA
len: 15
j_gene: TRBJ2-2

CDR3nt: TGTGCCAGCAGTTACTCGACGGGGACCTACGAGCAGTACTTC
CDR3aa: CASSYSTGTYEQYF
d_gene: NA
v_gene: TRBV6-6
abundance: NA
len: 14
j_gene: TRBJ2-7

CDR3nt: TGTGCCATCAGCCAGGCCCGGGACCCTACGTCCGATACGCGGTATTTT
CDR3aa: CAISQARDPTSDTRYF
d_gene: NA
v_gene: TRBV10-3
abundance: NA
len: 16
j_gene: TRBJ2-3

CDR3nt: TGTGCTAGCAGGCTCATCGGGGCTAGTGGCAGGGAATTAGAAGAAAATCAGCCCCAGCATTTT
CDR3aa: CASRLIGASGRELEENQPQHF
d_gene: NA
v_gene: TRBV7-7
abundance: NA
len: 21
j_gene: TRBJ1-5

CDR3nt: TGTGCCAGCAGTCCGAGCGGGGGGCCCTACAATGAGCAGTTCTTC
CDR3aa: CASSPSGGPYNEQFF
d_gene: TRBD2
v_gene: TRBV27
abundance: NA
len: 15
j_gene: TRBJ2-1

CDR3nt: TGCGCCAGCAGCCAAGGGACAGAGATCTATGGCTACACCTTC
CDR3aa: CASSQGTEIYGYTF
d_gene: NA
v_gene: TRBV4-1
abundance: NA
len: 14
j_gene: TRBJ1-2

CDR3nt: TGTGCCAGCAGTCATAAAACGGGGGGTTTCTATGGCTACACCTTC
CDR3aa: CASSHKTGGFYGYTF
d_gene: NA
v_gene: TRBV6-5
abundance: NA
len: 15
j_gene: TRBJ1-2